This is a list of T cell receptor beta chains from one sample in a study of Ad26.COV2.S vaccination and SARS-CoV-2 variants. TCRdb's table, derived via immunoSEQ multiplex PCR, lists solely in-frame clones and lacks some. The sample shows more than 300,000 clones, 80% to 90% of them seen only once. The sequences come from peripheral blood, collected in a trial of Ad26.COV2.S vaccine versus placebo. Receptors were obtained from a person aged 18-60 years who received the Ad26.COV2.S COVID-19 vaccine or a placebo. The conserved cysteine and the conserved F or W are not part of the CDR3 here. Expanded clones are given a class, and other clones once, few, many or no size at all.

TRBJ2-2,TRBV30,.,AWSEGFTGELF
TRBJ1-3,TRBV11-2,.,ASSLVTGSGNTIY
TRBJ1-2,TRBV2,.,ASKDRGYDEGYT
TRBJ2-3,TRBV5-4,.,ASSLGRQGITDTQY
TRBJ2-7,TRBV7-2,.,ASSLAEGYVYEQY
TRBJ2-2,TRBV7-2,.,ASSPLASGELF
TRBJ1-2,TRBV27,.,ASSLVPTSNYGYT
TRBJ2-3,TRBV30,few,AWSSGGSTDTQY
TRBJ1-4,TRBV28,.,ASSSGQAGNEKLF
TRBJ2-7,TRBV9,.,ASSGGGGTYEQY
TRBJ1-1,TRBV7-6,.,ATTDRGTEAF
TRBJ2-7,TRBV21-1,.,ASSPCVWLLYEQY
TRBJ2-5,TRBV2,.,ASSDLGLDQETQY
TRBJ2-7,TRBV7-2,.,ASSLDDLTYEQY
TRBJ2-1,TRBV10-2,.,ASSRVGNEQF
TRBJ1-4,TRBV10-3,.,AISEGQGNEKLF
TRBJ2-6,TRBV6-4,once,ASSGGTTPSGANVLT
TRBJ1-1,TRBV19,.,ASSLGQMNTEAF
TRBJ2-7,TRBV28,.,ASSFGTTYEQY
TRBJ2-3,TRBV7-9,.,ASSATGGSTDTQY
TRBJ2-1,TRBV6-5,once,ALDRGSSYNEQF
TRBJ1-5,TRBV4-1,once,ASSQEGQGAQPQH
TRBJ1-1,TRBV28,few,ASSLQGLVTEAF
TRBJ2-7,TRBV7-9,.,ASSYGQVPTYEQY
TRBJ1-1,TRBV30,.,AWSVTTAGEAF
TRBJ2-7,TRBV5-1,.,ASSLSGTDYEQY
TRBJ2-1,TRBV12-3/TRBV12-4,.,ASSLRAINEQF
TRBJ2-1,TRBV30,.,AWRPYNEQF
TRBJ2-3,TRBV24-1,.,ATSDFWTTGSTDTQY
TRBJ1-1,TRBV18,.,ASSPRTGANTEAF
TRBJ2-7,TRBV27,.,ASRAGGAHNEQY
TRBJ2-2,TRBV19,once,ASTLLPGTALNTGELF
TRBJ2-6,TRBV3-1/TRBV3-2,.,ASSQDLRGSGANVLT
TRBJ1-4,TRBV28,many,ASRPSGKKLF
TRBJ1-3,TRBV4-3,.,ASRRDRGAGNTIY
TRBJ1-6,TRBV5-3,.,ARSLTGRPRSYNSPLH
TRBJ1-1,TRBV2,few,ASRGGQLNTEAF